Included here is one TCR beta chain sequence, with context. Its antigen remains unidentified. The CDR3 has 16 amino acids. The junction had 8 bases not matched to a gene; V was cut back by 0 bases and J by 6 bases. The germline V gene has CDR1 MGHRA and CDR2 YSYEKL. PCR used 60 Vbeta primers and 13 Jbeta primers. This table comes from immunoSEQ multiplex PCR, and its TCRdb copy is limited to in-frame clones, with some not included. The sample holds more than 200,000 clones, about 83% seen once. The entry originates in a study of cytomegalovirus exposure and HLA in healthy donors. Study-wide results and caveats: An assumption of roughly uniform sequencing depth across donors underlay the presence/absence analyses.

The chain uses TRBV4-1 and TRBJ1-5, with TRBD1 matching over 7 bases. The source of this sequence is a girl under 18 in good health and CMV-seronegative. Material: PBMCs. For the CDR3, the DNA is TGCGCCAGCAGCCAAGATAATGCGACAGGGATTCAGCCCCAGCATTTT. Protein: CASSQDNATGIQPQHF.